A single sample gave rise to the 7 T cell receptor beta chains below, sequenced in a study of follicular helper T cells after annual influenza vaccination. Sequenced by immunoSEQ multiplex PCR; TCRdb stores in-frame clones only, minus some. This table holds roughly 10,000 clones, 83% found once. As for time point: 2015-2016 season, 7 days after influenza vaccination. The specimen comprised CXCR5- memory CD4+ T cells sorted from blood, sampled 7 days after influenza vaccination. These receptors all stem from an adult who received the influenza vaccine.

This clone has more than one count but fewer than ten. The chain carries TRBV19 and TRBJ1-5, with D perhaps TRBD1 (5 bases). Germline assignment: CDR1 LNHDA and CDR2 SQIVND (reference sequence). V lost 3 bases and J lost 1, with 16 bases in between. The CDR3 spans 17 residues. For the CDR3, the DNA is TGTGCCAGTAGTATTAAACGGGGAGGGGCGAGCAATCAGCCCCAGCATTTT. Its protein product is CASSIKRGGASNQPQHF.

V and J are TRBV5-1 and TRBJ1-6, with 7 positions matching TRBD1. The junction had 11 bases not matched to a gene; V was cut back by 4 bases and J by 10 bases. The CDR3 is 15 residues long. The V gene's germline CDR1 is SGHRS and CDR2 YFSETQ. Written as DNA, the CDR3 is TGCGCCAGCAGCCCAGGGACAGATTGGAGATCACCCCTCCACTTT. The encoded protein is CASSPGTDWRSPLHF.

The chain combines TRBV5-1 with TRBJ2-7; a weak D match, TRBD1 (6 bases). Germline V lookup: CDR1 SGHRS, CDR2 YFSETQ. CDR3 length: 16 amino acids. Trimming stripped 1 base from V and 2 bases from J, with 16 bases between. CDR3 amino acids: CASSLLAGQLTYEQYF. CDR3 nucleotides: TGCGCCAGCAGCTTGCTAGCTGGACAGTTGACCTACGAGCAGTACTTC.

Here the CDR3 reads CAIRPLGTGEQYF. For the CDR3, the DNA is TGTGCCATCAGACCCCTGGGTACAGGAGAGCAGTACTTC. The gene calls are TRBV10-3 and TRBJ2-7; D is possibly TRBD1 (5 bases). The CDR3 extends over 13 amino acids. V was trimmed by 6 bases and J by 7 bases, leaving 16 bases between them. The germline V gene has CDR1 ENHRY and CDR2 SYGVKD.

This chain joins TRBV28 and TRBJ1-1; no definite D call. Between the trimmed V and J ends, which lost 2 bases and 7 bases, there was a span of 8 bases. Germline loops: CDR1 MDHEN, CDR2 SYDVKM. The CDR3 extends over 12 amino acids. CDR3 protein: CASSLPQVEAFF. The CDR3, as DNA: TGTGCCAGCAGTTTACCGCAGGTTGAAGCTTTCTTT.

The CDR3 here is CASSQVFGGTDTQYF. The CDR3 DNA follows: TGTGCCAGCAGTCAGGTTTTTGGAGGCACAGATACGCAGTATTTT. The genes are TRBV6-4 and TRBJ2-3; the D is unclear. CDR1 and CDR2 (germline): MRHNA, SNTAGT. CDR3 length: 15 amino acids. V was cut by 5 bases and J by 1 base, with 13 bases left in between.

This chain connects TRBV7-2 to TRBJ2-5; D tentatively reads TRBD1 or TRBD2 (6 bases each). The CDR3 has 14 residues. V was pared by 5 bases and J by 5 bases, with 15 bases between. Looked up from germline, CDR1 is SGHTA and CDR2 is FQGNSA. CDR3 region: CASSLSGAGETQYF. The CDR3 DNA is TGTGCCAGCAGCCTCTCGGGGGCCGGGGAGACCCAGTACTTC.